This T cell receptor (beta chain) was found in a study of T cell clonality in common variable immunodeficiency. General study findings and limits: Fewer deletions and N-nucleotide insertions were reportedly seen in common variable immunodeficiency TCR beta sequences.

This clone was picked up many times. Its specificity is unknown. Read data end 3 residues before the CDR3 end; the end is taken from the germline J gene. Sequencing input was equivalent genomic DNA from CVID and controls. Clones were read by immunoSEQ multiplex PCR, and TCRdb kept only the in-frame ones, dropping some. The sample lists about 35,000 clones, none appearing once, the ten largest making up about 9.9%. Germline V gives CDR1 DFQATT, CDR2 SNEGSKA (reference sequence). This CDR3 contains 17 residues. The V gene lost 0 bases and the J gene lost 5 bases, with 22 bases spanning the gap. This clonotype was sampled from a person aged 18 to 75 in good health. V gene TRBV20-1 combines with J gene TRBJ2-5; D is possibly TRBD2 (7 bases). The sequencing input was peripheral blood mononuclear cells. The CDR3 sequence is CSARDLGGATGVETQYF. Partial CDR3 DNA: TGCAGTGCTAGAGATCTTGGGGGGGCCACGGGAGTGGAGACC.